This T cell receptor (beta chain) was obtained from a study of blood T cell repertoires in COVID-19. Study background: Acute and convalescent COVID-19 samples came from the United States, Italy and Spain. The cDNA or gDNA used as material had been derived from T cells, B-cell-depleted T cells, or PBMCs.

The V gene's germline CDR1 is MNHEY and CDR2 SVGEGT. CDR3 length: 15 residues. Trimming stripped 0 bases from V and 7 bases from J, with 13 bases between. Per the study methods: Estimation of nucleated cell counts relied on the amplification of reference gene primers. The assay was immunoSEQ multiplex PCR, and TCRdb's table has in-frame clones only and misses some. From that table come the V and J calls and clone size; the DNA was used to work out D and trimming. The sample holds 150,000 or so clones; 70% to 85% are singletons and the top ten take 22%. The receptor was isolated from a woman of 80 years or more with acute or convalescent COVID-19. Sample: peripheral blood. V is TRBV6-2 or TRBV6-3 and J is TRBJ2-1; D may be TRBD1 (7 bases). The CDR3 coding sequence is TGTGCCAGCAGTTACTCCAGGGGGGCGAATAATGAGCAGTTCTTC. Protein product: CASSYSRGANNEQFF.